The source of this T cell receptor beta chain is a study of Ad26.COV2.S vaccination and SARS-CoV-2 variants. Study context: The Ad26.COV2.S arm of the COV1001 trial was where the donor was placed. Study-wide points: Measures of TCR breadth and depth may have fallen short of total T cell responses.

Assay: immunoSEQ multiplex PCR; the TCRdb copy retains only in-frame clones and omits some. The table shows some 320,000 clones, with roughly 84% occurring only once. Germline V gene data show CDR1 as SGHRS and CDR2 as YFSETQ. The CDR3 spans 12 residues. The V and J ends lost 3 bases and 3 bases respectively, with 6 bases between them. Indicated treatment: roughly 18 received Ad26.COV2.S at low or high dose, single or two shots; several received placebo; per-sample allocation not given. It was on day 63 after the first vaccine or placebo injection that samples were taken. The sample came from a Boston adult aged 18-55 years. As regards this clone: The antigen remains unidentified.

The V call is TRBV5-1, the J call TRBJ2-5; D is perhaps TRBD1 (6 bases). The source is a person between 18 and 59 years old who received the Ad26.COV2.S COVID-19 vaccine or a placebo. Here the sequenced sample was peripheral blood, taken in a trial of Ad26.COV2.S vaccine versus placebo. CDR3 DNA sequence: TGCGCCAGCAGCTGGGACAAAGAGACCCAGTACTTC. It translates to CASSWDKETQYF.